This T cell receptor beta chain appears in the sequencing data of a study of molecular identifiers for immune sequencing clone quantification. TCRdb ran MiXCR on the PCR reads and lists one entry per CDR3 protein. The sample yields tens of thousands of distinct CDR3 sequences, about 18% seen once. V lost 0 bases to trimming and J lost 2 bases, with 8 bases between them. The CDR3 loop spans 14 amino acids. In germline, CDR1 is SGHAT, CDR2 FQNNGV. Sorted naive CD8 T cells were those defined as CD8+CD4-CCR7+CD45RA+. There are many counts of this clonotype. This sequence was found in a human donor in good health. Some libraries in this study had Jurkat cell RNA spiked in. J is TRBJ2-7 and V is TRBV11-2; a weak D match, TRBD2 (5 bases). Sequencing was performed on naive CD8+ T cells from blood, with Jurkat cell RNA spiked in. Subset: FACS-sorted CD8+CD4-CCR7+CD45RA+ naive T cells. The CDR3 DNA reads TGTGCCAGCAGCTTAGAACCGAGGGCCTACGAGCAGTACTTC. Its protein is CASSLEPRAYEQYF.